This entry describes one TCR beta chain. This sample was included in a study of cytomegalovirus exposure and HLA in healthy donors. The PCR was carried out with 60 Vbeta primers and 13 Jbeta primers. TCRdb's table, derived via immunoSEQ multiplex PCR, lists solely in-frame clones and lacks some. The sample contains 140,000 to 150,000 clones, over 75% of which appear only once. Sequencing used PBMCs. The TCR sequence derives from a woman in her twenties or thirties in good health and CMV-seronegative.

This chain's CDR3 is CSVELGGETQYF. CDR3 sequence (DNA): TGCAGCGTTGAGTTAGGGGGTGAGACCCAGTACTTC. The chain carries TRBV29-1 and TRBJ2-5; D may be TRBD1 (6 bases). The length of the CDR3 is 12 residues. CDR1 is SQVTM and CDR2 is ANQGSEA in the germline V gene. Trimming removed 3 bases from V and 5 bases from J, with 10 bases in between.